A selection of T cell receptor beta chains follows, all from one sample in a study of Ad26.COV2.S vaccination and SARS-CoV-2 variants. Only in-frame clones appear in the TCRdb table, and some are missing; sequencing was by immunoSEQ multiplex PCR. Of approximately 300,000 clones in the sample, about 86% were seen once. Material: peripheral blood, obtained in a trial of Ad26.COV2.S vaccine versus placebo. These receptors came from a person between 18 and 60 years old who received the Ad26.COV2.S COVID-19 vaccine or a placebo. Each CDR3 is given with its conserved first and last residue. The order of the fields is V gene, J gene, clone size, D gene, CDR3 DNA, CDR3 protein. D genes are given only for firm matches. Clone size is stated in some rows and not others, as once, few, many or a class when expanded.

TRBV9	TRBJ2-5	NA	NA	TGTGCCAGCAGCTCAAGGGGGCGGGGAAAAGAGACCCAGTACTTC	CASSSRGRGKETQYF
TRBV25-1	TRBJ1-1	NA	NA	TGTGCCAGCAGGGCTGGGCACACTGAAGCTTTCTTT	CASRAGHTEAFF
TRBV6-5	TRBJ1-6	NA	NA	TGTGCCAGCACCCCACGGGCCCAATTTAGACCCCTCCACTTT	CASTPRAQFRPLHF
TRBV7-2	TRBJ2-3	NA	NA	TGTGCCAGCAGCTTAGCGTCAACTTACACAGATACGCAGTATTTT	CASSLASTYTDTQYF
TRBV19	TRBJ1-1	NA	TRBD1	TGTGCCAGTAGTATCGCAGGACAGGCGCAGAACACTGAAGCTTTCTTT	CASSIAGQAQNTEAFF
TRBV5-8	TRBJ2-2	NA	TRBD1	TGTGCCAGCAGCTTGGAGCTCGGGGACAGCTACACCGGGGAGCTGTTTTTT	CASSLELGDSYTGELFF
TRBV5-4	TRBJ2-1	few	TRBD2	TGTGCCAGCAGCTCAACGGGGGGGGCCTCCTACAATGAGCAGTTCTTC	CASSSTGGASYNEQFF
TRBV30	TRBJ2-2	NA	NA	TGTGCCTGGAGCCAACGCAAGGGGGAGCTGTTTTTT	CAWSQRKGELFF
TRBV21-1	TRBJ2-7	NA	NA	TGTGCCAGCAGCATTCGGTCAGGACAGGGGACTTGCGAGCAGTACTTC	CASSIRSGQGTCEQYF
TRBV6-1	TRBJ1-4	NA	NA	TGTGCCAGCAGTGATGTAGCTGATGAAAAACTGTTTTTT	CASSDVADEKLFF
TRBV11-2	TRBJ1-2	NA	TRBD1	TGTGCCAGCAGCTTAGCCGGGACAGCTAACTATGGCTACACCTTC	CASSLAGTANYGYTF
TRBV19	TRBJ2-7	NA	NA	TGTGCCAGTAGTATTTTTCCAGGAAGATCCTACGAGCAGTACTTC	CASSIFPGRSYEQYF
TRBV11-1	TRBJ1-1	NA	TRBD1	TGTGCCAGCAGCTTGACAGGGGTCTACACTGAAGCTTTCTTT	CASSLTGVYTEAFF
TRBV4-3	TRBJ2-2	NA	NA	TGCGCCAGCAGACGATCGGTCGGGGACACCGGGGAGCTGTTTTTT	CASRRSVGDTGELFF
TRBV13	TRBJ1-6	NA	NA	TGTGCCAGCAGCTTTTACGCCAACGGGGAGGATTCACCCCTCCACTTT	CASSFYANGEDSPLHF
TRBV7-8	TRBJ1-4	NA	NA	TGTGCCAGCAGCTTATTCAGGGGTGCGGAAAAACTGTTTTTT	CASSLFRGAEKLFF
TRBV18	TRBJ2-7	few	TRBD2	TGTGCCAGCTCCCGTACTAGCGGCTCCTACGAGCAGTACTTC	CASSRTSGSYEQYF
TRBV19	TRBJ1-2	once	NA	TGTGCCAGTAGCACCGGGTTCCGGTCCATCCTGGGCTACACCTTC	CASSTGFRSILGYTF
TRBV6-5	TRBJ2-3	NA	NA	TGTGCCAGCAGTTACGATAACCAGGGTACAGATACGCAGTATTTT	CASSYDNQGTDTQYF
TRBV4-2	TRBJ1-3	NA	NA	TGTGCCAGCAGCCACACGGTGGAGGCCTCTGGAAACACCATATATTTT	CASSHTVEASGNTIYF
TRBV5-6	TRBJ1-5	NA	TRBD1	TGTGCCAGCAGCTTCGGGAGAGGGGGGACAGGGGTCCAGCCCCAGCATTTT	CASSFGRGGTGVQPQHF
TRBV2	TRBJ2-7	NA	TRBD2	TGTGCCAGCAGTGGTCGGGGGGTGAGCTCCTACGAGCAGTACTTC	CASSGRGVSSYEQYF
TRBV7-8	TRBJ2-3	NA	TRBD2	TGTGCCAGCAGCCGAGCGGGGGGGCCGGTAGATACGCAGTATTTT	CASSRAGGPVDTQYF
TRBV12-3/TRBV12-4	TRBJ1-2	few	NA	TGTGCCAGCAGCCTCGACAGAAACTATGGCTACACCTTC	CASSLDRNYGYTF
TRBV5-4	TRBJ2-1	NA	TRBD1	TGTGCCAGCAGGCTTGGCGACAGGGGAAATGAGCAGTTCTTC	CASRLGDRGNEQFF
TRBV7-2	TRBJ2-5	NA	NA	TGTGCCAGCAGCTTAGTTGCGGCCCAAGAGACCCAGTACTTC	CASSLVAAQETQYF
TRBV4-1	TRBJ2-3	NA	NA	TGCGCCCGCAGCCGAGGGGGGGCAACAAGCACAGATACGCAGTATTTT	CARSRGGATSTDTQYF
TRBV2	TRBJ1-2	NA	NA	TGTGCCAGCAGCCCCTCCCCCAGGGCGGACTATGGCTACACTTTC	CASSPSPRADYGYTF
TRBV30	TRBJ1-1	NA	TRBD1	TGTGCCTGGAGTGTACGCAGGGGGACTGAAGCTTTCTTT	CAWSVRRGTEAFF
TRBV3-1/TRBV3-2	TRBJ2-7	NA	NA	TGTGCCAGCAGCCAAGGTCCACAGGGCTACGAGCAGTACTTC	CASSQGPQGYEQYF
TRBV11-3	TRBJ1-6	NA	NA	TGTGCCAGCAGTGCGGACGGCGACAATTCACCCCTCCACTTT	CASSADGDNSPLHF
TRBV18	TRBJ2-7	NA	NA	TGTGCCAGCTCACCACCGACGATGCGCTACGAGCAGTACTTC	CASSPPTMRYEQYF
TRBV15	TRBJ2-7	once	NA	TGTGCCACCAGCAGACCCTCGAGCTACGAGCAGTACTTC	CATSRPSSYEQYF
TRBV6-1	TRBJ2-6	NA	NA	TGTGCCAGCAGTGAAGTCAGGGCGTGGGGCTCTGGGGCCAACGTCCTGACTTTC	CASSEVRAWGSGANVLTF
TRBV20-1	TRBJ2-3	NA	NA	TGCAGTGCTAGTCCAACGAGGCGAGATACGCAGTATTTT	CSASPTRRDTQYF
TRBV6-5	TRBJ2-1	once	TRBD2	TGTGCCAGTCTACTAGCGGGGAGAGGTGAGCAGTTCTTC	CASLLAGRGEQFF
TRBV5-1	TRBJ2-2	NA	NA	TGCGCCAGCAGCATCTGGGATAACACCGGGGAGCTGTTTTTT	CASSIWDNTGELFF
TRBV10-3	TRBJ2-2	NA	NA	TGTGCCATCAAGGCAGACCCCACCGGGGAGCTGTTTTTT	CAIKADPTGELFF
TRBV7-2	TRBJ2-5	NA	NA	TGTGCCAGCAGCTTCGCAAAAGGCAAAGAGACCCAGTACTTC	CASSFAKGKETQYF
TRBV6-2/TRBV6-3	TRBJ1-1	NA	NA	TGTGCCAGCAGTGACCCACCGGGGACTGAAGCTTTCTTT	CASSDPPGTEAFF
TRBV2	TRBJ2-3	NA	TRBD1	TGTGCCAGCATCGCGGGGACAGGGGGCACAGATACGCAGTATTTT	CASIAGTGGTDTQYF
TRBV29-1	TRBJ1-1	NA	NA	TGCAGCGTTGAGAGCCTTTTAGGGGCAGCTGAAGCTTTCTTT	CSVESLLGAAEAFF
TRBV5-8	TRBJ1-1	NA	NA	TGTGCCAGCAGTCTGGACAGAGACACTGAAGCTTTCTTT	CASSLDRDTEAFF
TRBV5-1	TRBJ2-7	NA	TRBD2	TGCGCCAGCAGCTTGGGGACTAGGACTAGCTCCTACGAGCAGTACTTC	CASSLGTRTSSYEQYF
TRBV5-4	TRBJ1-4	NA	TRBD1	TGTGCCAGCACCTTAAGTGGGGGCCAGGGGGGCGAAAAACTGTTTTTT	CASTLSGGQGGEKLFF
TRBV12-3/TRBV12-4	TRBJ1-1	NA	NA	TGTGCCAGCAGTTTACTGTCGGCGAAAGCTTTCTTT	CASSLLSAKAFF
TRBV19	TRBJ1-5	NA	NA	TGTGCCAGTAGTCCACCCGGGGGTTATCAGCCCCAGCATTTT	CASSPPGGYQPQHF
TRBV27	TRBJ2-7	NA	NA	TGTGCCAGCAGTTTAATGCCCAGCCAAACTCGCTACGAGCAGTACTTC	CASSLMPSQTRYEQYF
TRBV29-1	TRBJ2-3	NA	NA	TGCAGCGTTGTCCCAGCAGATACGCAGTATTTT	CSVVPADTQYF
TRBV24-1	TRBJ1-2	NA	NA	TGTGCCACCAGTGATCGCGGACATAACTATGGCTACACCTTC	CATSDRGHNYGYTF
TRBV9	TRBJ2-5	NA	NA	TGTGCCAGCAGCGCCGACAGCGGTACGGGTGAGACCCAGTACTTC	CASSADSGTGETQYF
TRBV6-5	TRBJ1-1	NA	NA	TGTGCCAGCAGTTTGTTGCGGGACACTGAAGCTTTCTTT	CASSLLRDTEAFF
TRBV7-6	TRBJ1-5	few	NA	TGTGCCAGCAGCTTAGTGCAGGACAATCAGCCCCAGCATTTT	CASSLVQDNQPQHF
TRBV10-3	TRBJ2-3	NA	TRBD1	TGTGCCATCAGTGAGTCTCCCGGGACAGGGGGGAACCCCACCCATACGCAGTATTTT	CAISESPGTGGNPTHTQYF